This entry lists 13 T cell receptor beta chains sequenced from one sample in a study of CD8+CD57+ T cells in acquired aplastic anemia. Patients chosen for sequencing had shown CD8+CD57+ cell expansion by flow cytometry. Genomic DNA served as template for TCR beta VDJ and CDR3 profiling. MiXCR, applied by TCRdb to the reads, yields one record per CDR3 protein. The sample has around 200,000 distinct CDR3 sequences, around half seen once. Material: sorted CD4+, CD8+, or CD8+CD57+ T cells (not recorded which) from PBMCs. These receptors were taken from a human donor with aplastic anemia.

The rearrangement joins TRBV10-1 to TRBJ2-7; D remains unclear. The V gene's germline CDR1 is WNHNN and CDR2 SYGVQD (reference sequence). The CDR3 sequence is 14 residues long. Trimming removed 10 bases from V and 0 bases from J, with 16 bases in between. CDR3 DNA: TGCGCCACACAAAGAGTACCAGACTCCTACGAGCAGTACTTC. Translation gives CATQRVPDSYEQYF.

The sample holds many counts of this clonotype. The J gene is TRBJ2-3, the V gene TRBV7-2; TRBD2 matches at 8 bases. The CDR3 is 15 amino acids. Germline CDR1 is SGHTA and CDR2 is FQGNSA. V dropped 5 bases and J dropped 2; count of bases not matched to a gene: 6. CDR3 loop: CASSTQLAATDTQYF. The CDR3 DNA is TGTGCCAGCAGCACACAACTAGCGGCCACAGATACGCAGTATTTT.

The V gene is TRBV19, the J gene TRBJ2-5; TRBD2 matches at 8 bases. This CDR3 region has 12 residues. Germline V gene data show CDR1 as LNHDA and CDR2 as SQIVND (reference sequence). After removal of 6 bases from V and 8 bases from J, the junction contained 5 bases not matched to a gene. The CDR3 bases are TGTGCCAGTAGAAAGGGACTAGATACCCAGTACTTC. Amino acids: CASRKGLDTQYF. The complete variable domain, with remaining parts taken from reference TRBV19 and TRBJ2-5, reads DGGITQSPKYLFRKEGQNVTLSCEQNLNHDAMYWYRQDPGQGLRLIYYSQIVNDFQKGDIAEGYSVSREKKESFPLTVTSAQKNPTAFYLCASRKGLDTQYFGPGTRLLVL.

This clonotype was seen just once. This may arise from a read error, as a much more abundant clone is one base away. The genes are TRBV11-2 and TRBJ1-3, with a possible D match to TRBD1 (6 bases). Germline V gives CDR1 SGHAT, CDR2 FQNNGV. V was clipped by 5 bases and J by 1 base, with 21 bases between them. The CDR3 consists of 18 residues. CDR3 DNA: TGTGCCAGCAGCAGAAATGTAGTAGGAAGGGGGTCTGGAAACACCATATATTTT. Residues: CASSRNVVGRGSGNTIYF.

The rearrangement links TRBV7-2 to TRBJ1-1; TRBD1 aligns across 7 bases. The germline V gene has CDR1 SGHTA and CDR2 FQGNSA. V shed 1 base and J 7 bases; nucleotides not matched to a gene: 6. This CDR3 comprises 14 residues. The CDR3 nucleotides read TGTGCCAGCAGCTTAGAGGGGGCGACCCGTGAAGCTTTCTTT. Amino acid sequence: CASSLEGATREAFF.

This chain joins TRBV30 and TRBJ2-3; 10 nucleotides agree with TRBD2. There are 14 residues in the CDR3. J was trimmed by 6 bases and V by 0 bases; bases with no gene match: 3. The germline V gene encodes CDR1 GTSNPN and CDR2 SVGIG (reference sequence). The CDR3 nucleotides are TGTGCCTGGAGTGTGTCTAGCGGGAGCGATACGCAGTATTTT. Translation: CAWSVSSGSDTQYF.

This clonotype was recorded many times. This chain connects TRBV2 to TRBJ2-7; the match to TRBD2 covers 7 bases. The CDR3 extends over 15 amino acids. Germline V lookup: CDR1 SNHLY, CDR2 FYNNEI. V shed 7 bases and J 2 bases; nucleotides not matched to a gene: 11. This CDR3 reads CASNNILREPYEQYF. As DNA, the CDR3 is TGTGCCAGCAACAATATCTTGCGGGAGCCCTACGAGCAGTACTTC.

This clonotype occurred many times. The chain uses TRBV6-1 and TRBJ1-2; 11 bases map to TRBD1. Germline CDR1 reads MNHNS; CDR2 reads SASEGT. The CDR3 is made up of 13 amino acids. V lost 10 bases and J lost 6; bases outside the gene matches: 7. The CDR3 DNA is TGTGCCACCCGGGGGACAGGGGGGAATGGCTACACCTTC. Protein sequence: CATRGTGGNGYTF.

This clonotype was seen a few times. The rearrangement joins TRBV19 to TRBJ2-2, with no clear D. Germline CDR1 and CDR2: LNHDA and SQIVND (reference sequence). The CDR3 consists of 15 residues. The V end was cut by 1 base, the J end by 1 base, with 7 bases between. The CDR3 protein is CASSIGARNTGELFF. DNA for the CDR3: TGTGCCAGTAGTATAGGAGCGAGGAACACCGGGGAGCTGTTTTTT.

The chain recombines TRBV11-1 with TRBJ1-1; D gene ambiguous. There are 16 residues in the CDR3. Germline V gives CDR1 SGHAT, CDR2 FQDESV (reference sequence). Deletions cut 2 bases from V and 4 bases from J, with 17 bases between. This CDR3 is CASSLPPAHGSTEAFF. The DNA of the CDR3 is TGTGCCAGCAGCTTACCTCCCGCTCACGGGAGCACTGAAGCTTTCTTT.

This sequence joins TRBV2 and TRBJ2-2, with D possibly TRBD1 on 6 matching bases. V was cut by 7 bases and J by 12 bases, with 12 bases left in between. This CDR3 has 11 amino acids. CDR1 is SNHLY and CDR2 is FYNNEI in the germline V gene. The CDR3 sequence: CASKMRGKLFF. The CDR3 nucleotides are TGTGCCAGCAAGATGAGGGGGAAGCTGTTTTTT.

This chain joins TRBV4-1 and TRBJ1-3; no reliable D call. This CDR3 contains 15 residues. V gave up 0 bases and J gave up 2 bases, with 8 bases separating them. The germline CDR1 and CDR2 sequences are MGHRA and YSYEKL. CDR3 amino acids: CASSQERAPGNTIYF. CDR3 sequence (DNA): TGCGCCAGCAGCCAAGAAAGGGCGCCTGGAAACACCATATATTTT.

At least ten counts were recorded for this clonotype. The chain combines TRBV20-1 with TRBJ2-7; 14 bases match TRBD2. Per the germline V gene, CDR1 is DFQATT and CDR2 is SNEGSKA (reference sequence). The CDR3 has 16 amino acids. The junction had 12 bases not matched to a gene; V was cut back by 4 bases and J by 7 bases. The CDR3 DNA is TGCAGTGCTAAAGGACTAGCGGGAGGCCTCTCCCTGGAGCAGTACTTC. Protein: CSAKGLAGGLSLEQYF.